Given below is one T cell receptor (beta chain) in context. This receptor's antigen is unknown. A much more abundant neighbour one base away suggests this may be a read error. TCR beta CDR3 regions were amplified from RNA transcripts. For the first round of RT-PCR on the TCR CDR3, the HTBI primer set was used together with the Qiagen OneStep RT-PCR kit. Libraries were constructed in a second round of multiplex PCR, after which size selection and purification were performed. Paired-end sequencing of the libraries was performed with 100 bp reads on an Illumina HiSeq2000. Concerning the study's data processing: SOAPnuke was used to process the raw data, with reads discarded if the reads contained adapters or uncalled bases, had a mean Phred below 15, or lacked an exact constant-primer or identifier match. COPE v1.2.5 was used to merge the high-quality paired reads, and each unique nucleotide sequence was defined as a clonotype. MiTCR v1.1 was used to align clonotypes to the IMGT TRBV, TRBD and TRBJ reference segments. The analysis was restricted to V-J combinations with a frequency above 0.0001, which together covered 99.2% of the repertoires. A TCS score was defined as the ratio between F50 (clonal expansion) and ExV (chaos), using BLOSUM62-based TCRdist between CDR3 peptides within each V-J. Welch's t-statistics and random forest reduced around 550 V-J features to 13, which were used in a naive Bayes classifier (R e1071). TCRdb cleaned the public reads at Q25 with fastp, built clones with MiXCR and kept in-frame beta chains. Under each unique CDR3 protein, matching rows form one entry showing the most common genes and DNA. In this record, the V and J calls reflect TCRdb's handling and not the investigators' own analysis. The sample table records almost 350,000 distinct CDR3 sequences; 15% to 20% of these occur just once. The biggest ten clones account for 15% of the sample.

This record belongs to a study of T cells in Graves' hyperthyroidism and ophthalmopathy (dated by TCRdb to between 2019 and 2020). In terms of the full investigation: Peripheral blood was sampled at the time of initial diagnosis, prior to any treatment. A discovery cohort of about a hundred patients, 43 with Graves' ophthalmopathy and over 55 with stable Graves' hyperthyroidism, was used to find distinguishing TCR V-J signatures. An independent validation cohort of around 19 hyperthyroidism patients and about 16 patients who later progressed to ophthalmopathy tested prospective prediction of ophthalmopathy. The 75 to 100 discovery patients were randomly divided into training and test sets at a 7:3 ratio. In roughly six Graves' hyperthyroidism patients, the study also compared T-cell repertoires from thyroid tissue with T-cell repertoires from blood. After sampling, hyperthyroidism patients received methimazole starting at 30 mg daily, and ophthalmopathy patients received high-dose intravenous methylprednisolone. TCR Vbeta CDR3 sequencing of some 140 peripheral blood samples (under 45 ophthalmopathy, about 80 hyperthyroidism and some 17 progressor patients) is reported in the paper.

Study-wide findings and limitations: In cross-validation, a model built on a 13 V-J signature told ophthalmopathy apart from stable hyperthyroidism with 87.88% sensitivity and around 81% specificity, and in testing the same model reached 80%/75%. Most expanded thyroid clonotypes (frequency above 0.001) were also found in blood, which suggests that blood repertoires may mirror thyroid immune responses. In validation, the model predicted progression to ophthalmopathy with just under 71% sensitivity and 72.22% specificity, a median of 6.5 months before onset. No statistical method was used to set the sample size in advance, and investigators knew the group allocation.

Ophthalmopathy patients had moderately to severely active disease, with a Clinical Activity Score of 3 or more, a NOSPECS grade of 4 or more, and a disease duration of less than 3 months. Any patient with an uncontrolled infection, another autoimmune disease, pregnancy or lactation was excluded. Diagnoses relied on clinical symptoms, serum thyroxine and TRAb, thyroid ultrasound and orbital computed tomography. Ficoll-Paque density gradient centrifugation was used to isolate PBMCs from 10 ml of fresh peripheral blood. Total RNA was extracted with Trizol reagent, and quality was checked on an Agilent 2100 Bioanalyzer. Spanning cysteine to phenylalanine, the CDR3 consists of 14 amino acids. The CDR3 DNA has 42 bases and is translated from base 1. V is cut by 3 bases and J by 2 bases, and the space between the germline ends is 12 bases. The germline V gene sets CDR1 to SGHDT and CDR2 to YYEEEE.

Source material: blood. The V and J segments used are TRBV5-6 and TRBJ2-7, with no confident D gene call. The receptor was isolated from a woman in her forties with Graves' ophthalmopathy. The CDR3 region reads CASSSGMLAYEQYF. Here is the DNA: TGTGCCAGCAGCTCCGGTATGTTAGCCTACGAGCAGTACTTC. The full variable domain, with segments outside the CDR3 supplied by the reference TRBV5-6 and TRBJ2-7 proteins, appears as DAGVTQSPTHLIKTRGQQVTLRCSPKSGHDTVSWYQQALGQGPQFIFQYYEEEERQRGNFPDRFSGHQFPNYSSELNVNALLLGDSALYLCASSSGMLAYEQYFGPGTRLTVT.